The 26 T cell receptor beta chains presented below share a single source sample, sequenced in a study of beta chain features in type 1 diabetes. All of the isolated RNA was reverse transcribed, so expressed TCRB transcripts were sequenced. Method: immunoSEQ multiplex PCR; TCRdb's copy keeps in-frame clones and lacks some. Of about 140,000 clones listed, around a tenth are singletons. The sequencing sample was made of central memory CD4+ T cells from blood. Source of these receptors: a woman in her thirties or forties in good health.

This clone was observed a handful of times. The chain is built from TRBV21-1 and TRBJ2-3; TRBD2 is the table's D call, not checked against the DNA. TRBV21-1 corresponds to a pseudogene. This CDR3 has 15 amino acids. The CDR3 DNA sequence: TGTGCCATCATGGGAACTAGCGGGGCCACAGATACGCAGTATTTT. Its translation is CAIMGTSGATDTQYF.

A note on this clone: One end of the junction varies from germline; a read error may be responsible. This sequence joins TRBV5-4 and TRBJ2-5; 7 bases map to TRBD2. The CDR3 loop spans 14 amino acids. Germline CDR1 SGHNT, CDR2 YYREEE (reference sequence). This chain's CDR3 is CASSLYGAGEAQYF. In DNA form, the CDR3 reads TGTGCCAGCAGCTTGTATGGTGCGGGAGAGGCCCAGTACTTC. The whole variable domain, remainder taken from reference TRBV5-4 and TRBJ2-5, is ETGVTQSPTHLIKTRGQQVTLRCSSQSGHNTVSWYQQALGQGPQFIFQYYREEENGRGNFPPRFSGLQFPNYSSELNVNALELDDSALYLCASSLYGAGEAQYFGPGTRLLVL.

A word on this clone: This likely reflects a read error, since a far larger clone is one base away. This CDR3 is CASSQDPRQGEQYF. The CDR3 DNA reads as TGTGCCAGCAGCCAAGATCCGAGACAGGGGGAGCAGTACTTC. The rearrangement joins TRBV5-5 to TRBJ2-7; TRBD1 agrees at 8 bases. This CDR3 contains 14 residues. The trim removed 4 bases at V and 7 bases at J, leaving 10 bases unmatched. CDR1 SGHKS and CDR2 YYEKEE come from the germline V gene (reference sequence). Supplemented by reference TRBV5-5 and TRBJ2-7, the full variable domain reads DAGVTQSPTHLIKTRGQQVTLRCSPISGHKSVSWYQQVLGQGPQFIFQYYEKEERGRGNFPDRFSARQFPNYSSELNVNALLLGDSALYLCASSQDPRQGEQYFGPGTRLTVT.

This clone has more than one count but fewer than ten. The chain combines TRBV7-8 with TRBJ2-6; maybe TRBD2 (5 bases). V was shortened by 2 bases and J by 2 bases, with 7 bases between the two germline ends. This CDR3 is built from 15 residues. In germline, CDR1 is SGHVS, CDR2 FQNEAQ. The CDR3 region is CASSLRGTGANVLTF. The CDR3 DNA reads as TGTGCCAGCAGCTTACGGGGAACTGGGGCCAACGTCCTGACTTTC.

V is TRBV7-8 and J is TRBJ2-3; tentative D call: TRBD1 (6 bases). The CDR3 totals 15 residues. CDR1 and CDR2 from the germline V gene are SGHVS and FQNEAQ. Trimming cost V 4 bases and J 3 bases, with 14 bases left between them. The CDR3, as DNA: TGTGCCAGCAGCTCTGGACAGAGCTTTACAGATACGCAGTATTTT. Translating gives CASSSGQSFTDTQYF.

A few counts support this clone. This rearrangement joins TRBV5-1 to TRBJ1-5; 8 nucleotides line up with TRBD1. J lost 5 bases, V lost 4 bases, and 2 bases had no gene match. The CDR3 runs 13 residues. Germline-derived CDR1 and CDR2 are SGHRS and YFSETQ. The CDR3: CASSTQGDQPQHF. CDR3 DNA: TGCGCCAGCAGCACACAGGGGGATCAGCCCCAGCATTTT.

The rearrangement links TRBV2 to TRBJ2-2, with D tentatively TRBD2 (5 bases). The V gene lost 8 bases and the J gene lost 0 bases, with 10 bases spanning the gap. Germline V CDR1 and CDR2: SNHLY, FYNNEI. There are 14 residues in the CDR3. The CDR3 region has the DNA TGTGCCAGCGTAATACTAGCGAACACCGGGGAGCTGTTTTTT. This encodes CASVILANTGELFF.

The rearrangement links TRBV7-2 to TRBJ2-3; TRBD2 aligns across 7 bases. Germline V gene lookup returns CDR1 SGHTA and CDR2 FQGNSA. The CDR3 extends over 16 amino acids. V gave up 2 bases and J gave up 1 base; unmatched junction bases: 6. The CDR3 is CASSLPPGGGTDTQYF. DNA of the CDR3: TGTGCCAGCAGCTTACCTCCGGGGGGAGGCACAGATACGCAGTATTTT.

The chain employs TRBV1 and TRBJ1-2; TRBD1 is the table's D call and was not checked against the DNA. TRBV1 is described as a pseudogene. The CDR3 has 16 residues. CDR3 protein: CTSSLLPDREVYGYTF. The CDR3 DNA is TGCACCAGCAGCCTTCTACCTGACAGGGAAGTCTATGGCTACACCTTC.

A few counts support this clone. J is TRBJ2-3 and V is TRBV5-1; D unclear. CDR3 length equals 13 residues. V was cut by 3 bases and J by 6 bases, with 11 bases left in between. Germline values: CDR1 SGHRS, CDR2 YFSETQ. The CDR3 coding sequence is TGCGCCAGCAGCTCCCAGGTTGGCGATACGCAGTATTTT. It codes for CASSSQVGDTQYF. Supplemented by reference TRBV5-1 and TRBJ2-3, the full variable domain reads KAGVTQTPRYLIKTRGQQVTLSCSPISGHRSVSWYQQTPGQGLQFLFEYFSETQRNKGNFPGRFSGRQFSNSRSEMNVSTLELGDSALYLCASSSQVGDTQYFGPGTRLTVL.

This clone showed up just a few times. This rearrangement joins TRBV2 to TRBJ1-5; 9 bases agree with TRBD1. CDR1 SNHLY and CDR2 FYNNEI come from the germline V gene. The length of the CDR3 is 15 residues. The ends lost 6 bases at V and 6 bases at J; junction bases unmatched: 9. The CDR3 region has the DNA TGTGCCAGCAGGACTAGAGGGACAGGGAGTCAGCCCCAGCATTTT. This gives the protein CASRTRGTGSQPQHF.

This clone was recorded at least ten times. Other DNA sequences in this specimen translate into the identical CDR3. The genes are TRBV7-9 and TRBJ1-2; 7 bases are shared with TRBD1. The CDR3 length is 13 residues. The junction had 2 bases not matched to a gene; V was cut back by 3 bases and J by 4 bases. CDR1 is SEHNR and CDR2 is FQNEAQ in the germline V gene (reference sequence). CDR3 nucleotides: TGTGCCAGCAGCTTGTCAGGGGGCTATGGCTACACCTTC. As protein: CASSLSGGYGYTF. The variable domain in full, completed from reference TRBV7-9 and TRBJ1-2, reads DTGVSQNPRHKITKRGQNVTFRCDPISEHNRLYWYRQTLGQGPEFLTYFQNEAQLEKSRLLSDRFSAERPKGSFSTLEIQRTEQGDSAMYLCASSLSGGYGYTFGSGTRLTVV.

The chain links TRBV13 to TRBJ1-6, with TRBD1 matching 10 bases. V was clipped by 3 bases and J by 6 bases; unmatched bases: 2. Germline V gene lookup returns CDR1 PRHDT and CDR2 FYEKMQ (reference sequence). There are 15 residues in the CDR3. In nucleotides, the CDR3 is TGTGCCAGCAGCTTGGGGGACAGGGGTAATTCACCCCTCCACTTT. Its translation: CASSLGDRGNSPLHF. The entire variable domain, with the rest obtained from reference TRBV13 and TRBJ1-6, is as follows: AAGVIQSPRHLIKEKRETATLKCYPIPRHDTVYWYQQGPGQDPQFLISFYEKMQSDKGSIPDRFSAQQFSDYHSELNMSSLELGDSALYFCASSLGDRGNSPLHFGNGTRLTVT.

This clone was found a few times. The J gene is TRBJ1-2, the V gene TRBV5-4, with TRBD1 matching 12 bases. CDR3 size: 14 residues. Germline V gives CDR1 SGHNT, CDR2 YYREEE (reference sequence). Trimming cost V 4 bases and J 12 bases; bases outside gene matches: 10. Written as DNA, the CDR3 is TGTGCCAGCAGCGTGACGGGACAGGGGGCGACGCACACCTTC. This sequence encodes CASSVTGQGATHTF.

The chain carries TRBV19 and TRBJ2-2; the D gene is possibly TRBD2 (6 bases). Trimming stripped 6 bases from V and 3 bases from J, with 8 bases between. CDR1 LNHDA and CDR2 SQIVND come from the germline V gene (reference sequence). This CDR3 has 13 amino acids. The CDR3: CASRGDYTGELFF. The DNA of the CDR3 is TGTGCCAGTAGAGGGGACTACACCGGGGAGCTGTTTTTT.

CDR3 DNA sequence: TGCGCCAGCAGCAAGGACAGGGTTGCTGAAAAACTGTTTTTT. It yields the protein CASSKDRVAEKLFF. This chain uses TRBV5-1 with TRBJ1-4, with TRBD1 matching 8 bases. The V and J ends lost 4 bases and 7 bases, in that order; junction bases with no gene match: 6. Germline values: CDR1 SGHRS, CDR2 YFSETQ. This CDR3 region has 14 residues.

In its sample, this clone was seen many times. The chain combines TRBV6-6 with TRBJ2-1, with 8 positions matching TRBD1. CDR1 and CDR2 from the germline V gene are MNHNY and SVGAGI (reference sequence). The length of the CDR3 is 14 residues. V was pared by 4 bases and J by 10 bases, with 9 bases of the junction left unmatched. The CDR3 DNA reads TGTGCCAGCAGTTCTGGACAGGGCACAGGGGAGCAGTTCTTC. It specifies CASSSGQGTGEQFF.

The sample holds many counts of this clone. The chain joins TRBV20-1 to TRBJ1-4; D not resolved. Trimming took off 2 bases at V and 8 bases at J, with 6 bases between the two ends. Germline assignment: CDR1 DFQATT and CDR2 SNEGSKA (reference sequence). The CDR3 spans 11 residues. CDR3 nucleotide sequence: TGCAGTGCTAGATACGGGGAAAAACTGTTTTTT. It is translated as CSARYGEKLFF.

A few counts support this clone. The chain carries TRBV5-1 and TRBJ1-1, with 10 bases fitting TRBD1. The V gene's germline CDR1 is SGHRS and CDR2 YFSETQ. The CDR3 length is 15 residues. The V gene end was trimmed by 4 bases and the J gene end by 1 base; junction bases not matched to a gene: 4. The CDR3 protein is CASSVDRGPNTEAFF. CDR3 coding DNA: TGCGCCAGCAGCGTAGACAGGGGGCCGAACACTGAAGCTTTCTTT.

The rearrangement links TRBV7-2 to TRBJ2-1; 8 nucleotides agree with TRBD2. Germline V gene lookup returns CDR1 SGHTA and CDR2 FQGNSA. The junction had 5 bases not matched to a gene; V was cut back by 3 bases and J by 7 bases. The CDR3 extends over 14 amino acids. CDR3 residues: CASSLRGASNEQFF. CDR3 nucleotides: TGTGCCAGCAGCTTGCGGGGGGCTTCAAATGAGCAGTTCTTC.

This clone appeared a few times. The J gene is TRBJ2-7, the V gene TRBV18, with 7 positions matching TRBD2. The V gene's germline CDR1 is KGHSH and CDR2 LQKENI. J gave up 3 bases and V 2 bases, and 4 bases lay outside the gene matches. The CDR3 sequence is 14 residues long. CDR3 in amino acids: CASSPTGGIYEQYF. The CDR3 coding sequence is TGTGCCAGCTCACCAACGGGGGGTATCTACGAGCAGTACTTC.

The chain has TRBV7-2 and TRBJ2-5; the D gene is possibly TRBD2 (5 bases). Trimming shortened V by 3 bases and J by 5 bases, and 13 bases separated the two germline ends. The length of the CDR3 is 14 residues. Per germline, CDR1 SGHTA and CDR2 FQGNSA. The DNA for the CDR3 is TGTGCCAGCAGCTTTGGGGAGTTGGGGGAGACCCAGTACTTC. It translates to CASSFGELGETQYF.

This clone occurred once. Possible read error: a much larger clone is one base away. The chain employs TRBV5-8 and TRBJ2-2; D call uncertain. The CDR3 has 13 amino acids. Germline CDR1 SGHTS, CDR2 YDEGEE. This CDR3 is CASSLERTGELFF. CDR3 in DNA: TGTGCCAGCAGTTTGGAGAGGACCGGGGAGCTGTTTTTT. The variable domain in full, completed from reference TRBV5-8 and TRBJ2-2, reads EAGVTQSPTHLIKTRGQQATLRCSPISGHTSVYWYQQALGLGLQFLLWYDEGEERNRGNFPPRFSGRQFPNYSSELNVNALELEDSALYLCASSLERTGELFFGEGSRLTVL.

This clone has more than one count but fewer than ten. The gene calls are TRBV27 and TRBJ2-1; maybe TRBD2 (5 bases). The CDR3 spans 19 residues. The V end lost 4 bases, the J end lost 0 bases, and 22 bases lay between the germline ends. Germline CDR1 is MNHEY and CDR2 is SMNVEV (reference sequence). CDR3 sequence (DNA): TGTGCCAGCAGTTCCCGTCAACCAAGGACTCCAAGCTCCTACAATGAGCAGTTCTTC. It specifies CASSSRQPRTPSSYNEQFF.

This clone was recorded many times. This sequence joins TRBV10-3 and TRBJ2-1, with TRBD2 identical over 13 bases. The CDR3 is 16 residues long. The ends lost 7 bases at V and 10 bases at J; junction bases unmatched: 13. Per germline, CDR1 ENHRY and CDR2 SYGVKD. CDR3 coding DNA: TGTGCCATCACCCCGGGTGGGACTAGCGGGGTTTTCGAGCAGTTCTTC. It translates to CAITPGGTSGVFEQFF.

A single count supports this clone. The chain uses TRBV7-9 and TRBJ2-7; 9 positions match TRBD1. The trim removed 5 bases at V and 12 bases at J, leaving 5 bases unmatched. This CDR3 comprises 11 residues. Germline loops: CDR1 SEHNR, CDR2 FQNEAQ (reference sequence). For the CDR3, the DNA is TGTGCCAGCAGCCAGGGACAGGGACTGTACTTC. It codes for CASSQGQGLYF.